The 7 T cell receptor beta chains reported below all come from one sample, sequenced in a study of T cell changes during pregnancy in multiple sclerosis. The repertoire was sequenced with immunoSEQ multiplex PCR; TCRdb's copy has only in-frame clones and lacks some. The profile covers about 80,000 clones, with 94% appearing a single time and more than 2% taken by the ten largest. The material was peripheral blood, obtained in the third trimester of pregnancy. The receptors were sampled from a female donor with multiple sclerosis, enrolled in a pregnancy study.

V and J are TRBV11-3 and TRBJ2-1, with 13 bases that match TRBD2. The CDR3 totals 15 residues. CDR1 and CDR2 from the germline V gene are SGHNT and YENEEA. Unmatched junction bases numbered 6, after V lost 5 bases and J lost 8 bases. CDR3 loop: CASSGPGLAGDEQFF. DNA of the CDR3: TGTGCCAGCAGCGGGCCAGGACTAGCGGGGGATGAGCAGTTCTTC.

The chain joins TRBV2 to TRBJ2-3; TRBD1 matches at 8 bases. The germline CDR1 and CDR2 sequences are SNHLY and FYNNEI. Trimming cost V 6 bases and J 6 bases; bases outside gene matches: 8. The CDR3 totals 14 residues. CDR3 protein: CASSSDRVKDTQYF. CDR3 sequence (DNA): TGTGCCAGCAGCTCGGACAGGGTTAAGGATACGCAGTATTTT.

This chain links TRBV5-6 with TRBJ2-6; 8 nucleotides match TRBD1. The CDR3 extends over 18 amino acids. V was pared by 1 base and J by 0 bases, with 6 bases of the junction left unmatched. Germline CDR1 and CDR2: SGHDT and YYEEEE. The CDR3 bases are TGTGCCAGCAGCTTGTATACAGGGGGTCTCTCTGGGGCCAACGTCCTGACTTTC. Its translation is CASSLYTGGLSGANVLTF.

This clone came up a few times. V is TRBV7-8 and J is TRBJ2-7, with TRBD2 matching over 9 bases. Trimming removed 0 bases from V and 1 base from J; junction bases left unmatched: 4. The CDR3 sequence is 16 residues long. Germline lookup yields CDR1 SGHVS and CDR2 FQNEAQ. The CDR3, as DNA: TGTGCCAGCAGCTTAGCGGCGCGGGGGGGATCCTACGAGCAGTACTTC. This codes for CASSLAARGGSYEQYF.

The chain joins TRBV7-9 to TRBJ1-2; 8 bases map to TRBD1. Germline-derived CDR1 and CDR2 are SEHNR and FQNEAQ (reference sequence). J lost 2 bases, V lost 2 bases, and 4 bases had no gene match. CDR3 length: 15 amino acids. The CDR3 region has the DNA TGTGCCAGCAGCTTACAGGGGGCGACGAACTATGGCTACACCTTC. Translating gives CASSLQGATNYGYTF.

This chain joins TRBV19 and TRBJ1-4; D is undetermined. Germline V gene sequence: CDR1 LNHDA, CDR2 SQIVND (reference sequence). This CDR3 has 15 amino acids. V was cut by 8 bases and J by 0 bases, with 13 bases left in between. For the CDR3, the DNA is TGTGCCAGTCGTTTGCAGATGACAACTAATGAAAAACTGTTTTTT. Its protein product is CASRLQMTTNEKLFF.

This rearrangement joins TRBV5-1 to TRBJ2-1; the match to TRBD2 covers 9 bases. The CDR3 covers 16 residues. CDR1 and CDR2 (germline): SGHRS, YFSETQ. V was clipped by 8 bases and J by 8 bases; unmatched bases: 17. This CDR3 reads CASQTLAGPMVDEQFF. The CDR3, as DNA: TGCGCCAGTCAGACCCTAGCGGGACCGATGGTGGATGAGCAGTTCTTC.